This is a list of T cell receptor beta chains from one sample in a study of cytomegalovirus exposure and HLA in healthy donors. Method: immunoSEQ multiplex PCR; TCRdb's copy keeps in-frame clones and lacks some. The data hold 150,000 to 200,000 clones, with roughly 85% observed a single time. Sequenced material: PBMCs. The receptors were gathered from a woman aged 18-30 years in good health and CMV-seronegative. CDR3s include the opening cysteine and the closing phenylalanine or tryptophan. The D gene is left open where the match is weak. Clone size is not always given. Where it is, it says once, few, many or a class for expanded clones.

cdr3_nt	cdr3_aa	j_call	d_call	clone_size	v_call
TGCGCCAGCAGCGGGACTCCCTCCTACGAGCAGTACTTC	CASSGTPSYEQYF	TRBJ2-7	-	-	TRBV5-1
TGTGCCAGCAGCTCCGGCCCTAGCGGGCAGAACACCGGGGAGCTGTTTTTT	CASSSGPSGQNTGELFF	TRBJ2-2	TRBD2	-	TRBV5-6
TGTGCCAGCAGCTACGGGGGACTAGCGGAGACCCAGTACTTC	CASSYGGLAETQYF	TRBJ2-5	TRBD2	-	TRBV7-6
TGTGCCAGCAGCTTGGGGCATAACAACGCCAATGAAAAACTGTTTTTT	CASSLGHNNANEKLFF	TRBJ1-4	-	few	TRBV5-8
TGTGCCAGCAGTTCGGGAGATACGCAGTATTTT	CASSSGDTQYF	TRBJ2-3	-	-	TRBV27
TGTGCCACCTGGGACAGGGTGGACACCGGGGAGCTGTTTTTT	CATWDRVDTGELFF	TRBJ2-2	TRBD1	-	TRBV10-3
TGTGCCAGCAGCCAGGGACTAGCGGCTCAAGAGACCCAGTACTTC	CASSQGLAAQETQYF	TRBJ2-5	TRBD2	-	TRBV5-4
TGTGCCAGCAGTTCCCTTAGCGGGAGCGATGAGCAGTTCTTC	CASSSLSGSDEQFF	TRBJ2-1	TRBD2	-	TRBV27
TGTGCCGTTGGTAGCGGGAGTGTGAATGAGCAGTTCTTC	CAVGSGSVNEQFF	TRBJ2-1	TRBD2	once	TRBV15
TGTGCCATCAGTGCCGGGACAGCTGCAACTAATGAAAAACTGTTTTTT	CAISAGTAATNEKLFF	TRBJ1-4	TRBD1	-	TRBV10-3
TGTGCCAGCAGCCCGCAAGGGGCAACTAATGAAAAACTGTTTTTT	CASSPQGATNEKLFF	TRBJ1-4	-	-	TRBV11-3
TGTGCCAGCAGCTTAGTGTTAGCGGACCAAGAGACCCAGTACTTC	CASSLVLADQETQYF	TRBJ2-5	-	-	TRBV7-9
TGCAGCGTTGAATCGGCGGGGGGGGCTTCCTACGAGCAGTACTTC	CSVESAGGASYEQYF	TRBJ2-7	TRBD2	-	TRBV29-1
TGCGCCAGCAGCTTTGGGGCCCACAGCCCGGACGGGGAGCTGTTTTTT	CASSFGAHSPDGELFF	TRBJ2-2	-	-	TRBV5-1
TGTGCCAGCAGCGCCGGGACAGGGGGCTCACTAGCGGGAGCTCGGGGGTACAATGAGCAGTTCTTC	CASSAGTGGSLAGARGYNEQFF	TRBJ2-1	-	-	TRBV9
TGCGCCAGCTCTATAGCGCCTAACCTCAACACCGGGGAGCTGTTTTTT	CASSIAPNLNTGELFF	TRBJ2-2	-	-	TRBV10-1
TGTGCCAGCAGGATAGGGGGCTCAAGCACAGATACGCAGTATTTT	CASRIGGSSTDTQYF	TRBJ2-3	TRBD1	-	TRBV28
TGTGCCAGCAGGAAACAGGGTTCCGGGGAGCTGTTTTTT	CASRKQGSGELFF	TRBJ2-2	-	-	TRBV6-5
TGCGCCAGCAGCCTTAGCCCACAGGTCCCCGAGGAGCTGTTTTTT	CASSLSPQVPEELFF	TRBJ2-2	-	few	TRBV4-1
TGTGCCAGCAGTCCAAGCGTGTCCTACGAGCAGTACTTC	CASSPSVSYEQYF	TRBJ2-7	-	-	TRBV27
TGCGCCAGCAGCCAACTTCGGACTAGTAGTTCGGATGAGCAGTTCTTC	CASSQLRTSSSDEQFF	TRBJ2-1	TRBD2	-	TRBV4-1
TGTGCCAGCAGTTCAGACAGGGGGCGTTGGTCCTACGAGCAGTACTTC	CASSSDRGRWSYEQYF	TRBJ2-7	TRBD1	once	TRBV27
TGCGCCAGCAGCCTAAGTGCCTCGGGATATGGCTACACCTTC	CASSLSASGYGYTF	TRBJ1-2	-	-	TRBV5-1
TGTGCCAGCAGCTCCCGGATAGCGGGAGGGACCGGGGAGCTGTTTTTT	CASSSRIAGGTGELFF	TRBJ2-2	TRBD2	-	TRBV7-6
TGTGCCAGCAGTCCACCTGGGGGACTAGCGCAGTATTTT	CASSPPGGLAQYF	TRBJ2-3	TRBD2	-	TRBV28
TGTGCCAGCAGCCACTCGTCGGGTCAATCCATTCGTGGGGCTTTCTTT	CASSHSSGQSIRGAFF	TRBJ1-1	-	-	TRBV11-3
TGTGCCAGCAGCGATGGGGACAGTAAACTGTTTTTT	CASSDGDSKLFF	TRBJ1-4	TRBD1	few	TRBV9
TGTGCCAGTAGTGCGGACAGGGGAGAGACCCAGTACTTC	CASSADRGETQYF	TRBJ2-5	TRBD1	-	TRBV19
TGCGCCAGCAGGCCCGGGGACAGGGGGAACACTGAAGCTTTCTTT	CASRPGDRGNTEAFF	TRBJ1-1	TRBD1	-	TRBV10-2
TGTGCCACCAGCCTGCCGCCGGGACTAGCGGTCATAGCCAAAAACATTCAGTACTTC	CATSLPPGLAVIAKNIQYF	TRBJ2-4	TRBD2	-	TRBV15
TGTGCCAGCAGTTTCCGCAGCAGGGGAAGCTACGAGCAGTACTTC	CASSFRSRGSYEQYF	TRBJ2-7	-	-	TRBV28
TGCGCCAGCAGCTTGACCGGGACAGGGAAAGGGACTGAAGCTTTCTTT	CASSLTGTGKGTEAFF	TRBJ1-1	TRBD1	-	TRBV5-1
TGTGCCAGCAGCGTAGGGGACTACTTTGAGCAGTTCTTC	CASSVGDYFEQFF	TRBJ2-1	TRBD2	-	TRBV9
TGTGCCAGCAGTACAAACACTAGGTCCATCTTCAATGAGCAGTTCTTC	CASSTNTRSIFNEQFF	TRBJ2-1	-	once	TRBV28
TGTGCCAGCAGCGCAAAGCCCTTGACTATACCCTACGAGCAGTACTTC	CASSAKPLTIPYEQYF	TRBJ2-7	-	-	TRBV21-1
TGTGCCAGCATCCCCTCAGGCGGCACAGATACGCAGTATTTT	CASIPSGGTDTQYF	TRBJ2-3	-	-	TRBV7-6
TGTGCCGGGGGGTTTGGGACTAGCGACTACAATGAGCAGTTCTTC	CAGGFGTSDYNEQFF	TRBJ2-1	TRBD2	-	TRBV30
TGTGCCAGCAGCCCCCGAACGGGACTAGCGGGAGAGGTTGGCACAGATACGCAGTATTTT	CASSPRTGLAGEVGTDTQYF	TRBJ2-3	TRBD2	-	TRBV9
TGTGCCAGCAGCTTGGGGACACTCAACTATGGCTACACCTTC	CASSLGTLNYGYTF	TRBJ1-2	-	-	TRBV5-4
TGTGCCAGTAGTATAGATCCTAGTCCAGATACGCAGTATTTT	CASSIDPSPDTQYF	TRBJ2-3	-	-	TRBV19
TGCGCCAGCAGCTTGAGCGGATCTGAAGCTTTCTTT	CASSLSGSEAFF	TRBJ1-1	-	-	TRBV5-1
TGTGCCAGCAGAATCGACAGGGGAGGGGACGAGCAGTACTTC	CASRIDRGGDEQYF	TRBJ2-7	-	-	TRBV27
TGCGCCAGCAGCCCTCAGTGGGACAGCTCCTACAATGAGCAGTTCTTC	CASSPQWDSSYNEQFF	TRBJ2-1	TRBD1	-	TRBV4-3
TGTGCCAGCAGGGCGGGAGGTATCACTGAAGCTTTCTTT	CASRAGGITEAFF	TRBJ1-1	-	few	TRBV7-2
TGTGCCAGCAGAGGTGGTAGCGAGTACAATGAGCAGTTCTTC	CASRGGSEYNEQFF	TRBJ2-1	-	-	TRBV9
TGTGCCAGCAGACACGGACAGGGGCAGTATGGCTACACCTTC	CASRHGQGQYGYTF	TRBJ1-2	TRBD1	-	TRBV6-6
TGCGCCAGCAGCTTAGAAATTGGACAGGGGAGATCCGGGGAGCTGTTTTTT	CASSLEIGQGRSGELFF	TRBJ2-2	TRBD1	-	TRBV4-1
TGCAGCGTTAAAGCAATGAACACTGAAGCTTTCTTT	CSVKAMNTEAFF	TRBJ1-1	-	-	TRBV29-1
TGTGCCAGCAGATTAGCGGGAGGGGAAGAGACCCAGTACTTC	CASRLAGGEETQYF	TRBJ2-5	TRBD2	once	TRBV25-1
TGTGCCAGCAGCGTAGAAGGGGGCGGTCAGCCCCAGCATTTT	CASSVEGGGQPQHF	TRBJ1-5	TRBD1	-	TRBV9
TGTGCCAGCAGCCTTAGGGTGGGAGGACACTACAATGAGCAGTTCTTC	CASSLRVGGHYNEQFF	TRBJ2-1	-	-	TRBV7-9